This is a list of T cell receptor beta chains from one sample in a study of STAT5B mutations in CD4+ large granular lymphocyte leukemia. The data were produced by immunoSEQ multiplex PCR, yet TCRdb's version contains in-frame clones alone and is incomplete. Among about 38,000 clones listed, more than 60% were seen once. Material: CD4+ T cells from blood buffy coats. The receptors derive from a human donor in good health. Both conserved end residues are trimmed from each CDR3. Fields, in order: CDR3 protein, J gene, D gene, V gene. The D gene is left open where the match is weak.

CDR3 protein: ASSLLGQSNEQF
J gene: TRBJ2-1
D gene: TRBD1
V gene: TRBV5-1

CDR3 protein: ASSPRQGNSPLH
J gene: TRBJ1-6
D gene: TRBD1
V gene: TRBV5-1

CDR3 protein: ASSPGQGVTEETQY
J gene: TRBJ2-5
D gene: TRBD1
V gene: TRBV4-1

CDR3 protein: SAGLAGGIYEQY
J gene: TRBJ2-7
D gene: TRBD2
V gene: TRBV29-1

CDR3 protein: ASSIPTGLGEQF
J gene: TRBJ2-1
D gene: TRBD1
V gene: TRBV27

CDR3 protein: ASSLGASFNEQF
J gene: TRBJ2-1
D gene: .
V gene: TRBV11-3

CDR3 protein: ASSSGTLSYEQF
J gene: TRBJ2-1
D gene: .
V gene: TRBV11-2

CDR3 protein: ASSTTGAAEQY
J gene: .
D gene: TRBD1
V gene: TRBV18

CDR3 protein: ASRPTAGQGVSYEQY
J gene: TRBJ2-7
D gene: TRBD1
V gene: TRBV7-9

CDR3 protein: AISADYTGELF
J gene: TRBJ2-2
D gene: .
V gene: TRBV10-3

CDR3 protein: ASSPPGTGELF
J gene: TRBJ2-2
D gene: .
V gene: TRBV18

CDR3 protein: ASSSQWDTQY
J gene: TRBJ2-3
D gene: .
V gene: TRBV11-2

CDR3 protein: ASSLDGRDGGEQY
J gene: TRBJ2-7
D gene: TRBD2
V gene: TRBV5-8

CDR3 protein: ASTYGYSGNTIY
J gene: TRBJ1-3
D gene: .
V gene: TRBV6-6

CDR3 protein: ASSDSRRTVYNEQF
J gene: TRBJ2-1
D gene: .
V gene: TRBV25-1

CDR3 protein: ASSLQTGGNIQY
J gene: TRBJ2-4
D gene: TRBD1
V gene: TRBV5-1

CDR3 protein: ASSLTSGWGGYT
J gene: TRBJ1-2
D gene: .
V gene: TRBV7-3

CDR3 protein: ASSQYRPSGSYTGELF
J gene: TRBJ2-2
D gene: TRBD2
V gene: TRBV27

CDR3 protein: ASTPPQGTGNTIY
J gene: TRBJ1-3
D gene: .
V gene: TRBV28

CDR3 protein: ASSQDLSGGYEQY
J gene: TRBJ2-7
D gene: .
V gene: TRBV4-1

CDR3 protein: ASSLWGAYEQY
J gene: TRBJ2-7
D gene: .
V gene: TRBV7-9

CDR3 protein: AGGEWVSGNTIY
J gene: TRBJ1-3
D gene: .
V gene: TRBV6-5

CDR3 protein: ASSVGGGALDGTEAF
J gene: TRBJ1-1
D gene: TRBD1
V gene: TRBV9

CDR3 protein: ASSFSSGGNTGELF
J gene: TRBJ2-2
D gene: TRBD2
V gene: TRBV7-7

CDR3 protein: ASTTSAWGVGQPQH
J gene: TRBJ1-5
D gene: .
V gene: TRBV28